These 4 T cell receptor beta chains came from one sample sequenced in a study of cytomegalovirus exposure and HLA in healthy donors. Use of 60 Vbeta and 13 Jbeta primers characterized the PCR. Here immunoSEQ multiplex PCR was the method, and the copy in TCRdb shows in-frame clones only, minus some. The sample holds approximately 160,000 clones, approximately 70% seen once. The sample was PBMCs. The receptor set was obtained from a woman in her forties in good health and CMV-seropositive.

This clone has a handful of counts. The chain has TRBV27 and TRBJ2-1; 13 bases map to TRBD2. In germline, CDR1 is MNHEY, CDR2 SMNVEV (reference sequence). The CDR3 runs to 14 residues. J was trimmed by 4 bases and V by 8 bases; bases with no gene match: 2. CDR3 in amino acids: CASGLAGAYNEQFF. CDR3 bases: TGTGCCAGCGGACTAGCGGGAGCTTACAATGAGCAGTTCTTC.

Remarks on this clone: Germline is not matched at one junction end, which may reflect a read error. This chain joins TRBV19 and TRBJ2-7; tentatively, D is TRBD2 (6 bases). Germline V gene lookup returns CDR1 LNHDA and CDR2 SQIVND (reference sequence). The CDR3 covers 13 residues. As DNA, the CDR3 is TGTGCCAGTAGAATAGGGGAGGCCTACGAGCAGTACTTC. Encoded protein: CASRIGEAYEQYF.

J is TRBJ1-3 and V is TRBV5-1; TRBD1 might be the D (6 bases). With 1 base removed from V and 0 bases from J, the gap between germline ends came to 8 bases. The CDR3 length is 15 residues. Germline V gene lookup returns CDR1 SGHRS and CDR2 YFSETQ. The CDR3: CASSLQGYSGNTIYF. The CDR3 bases are TGCGCCAGCAGCTTGCAGGGGTACTCTGGAAACACCATATATTTT. The variable domain in full, completed from reference TRBV5-1 and TRBJ1-3, reads KAGVTQTPRYLIKTRGQQVTLSCSPISGHRSVSWYQQTPGQGLQFLFEYFSETQRNKGNFPGRFSGRQFSNSRSEMNVSTLELGDSALYLCASSLQGYSGNTIYFGEGSWLTVV.

This clone was seen a few times. The gene calls are TRBV7-9 and TRBJ1-4; D unclear. V lost 5 bases to trimming and J lost 8 bases, with 9 bases between them. The CDR3 is 12 residues long. Germline V gives CDR1 SEHNR, CDR2 FQNEAQ (reference sequence). The DNA of the CDR3 is TGTGCCAGCAGCCTCGGTCGGGAAAAACTGTTTTTT. This codes for CASSLGREKLFF.